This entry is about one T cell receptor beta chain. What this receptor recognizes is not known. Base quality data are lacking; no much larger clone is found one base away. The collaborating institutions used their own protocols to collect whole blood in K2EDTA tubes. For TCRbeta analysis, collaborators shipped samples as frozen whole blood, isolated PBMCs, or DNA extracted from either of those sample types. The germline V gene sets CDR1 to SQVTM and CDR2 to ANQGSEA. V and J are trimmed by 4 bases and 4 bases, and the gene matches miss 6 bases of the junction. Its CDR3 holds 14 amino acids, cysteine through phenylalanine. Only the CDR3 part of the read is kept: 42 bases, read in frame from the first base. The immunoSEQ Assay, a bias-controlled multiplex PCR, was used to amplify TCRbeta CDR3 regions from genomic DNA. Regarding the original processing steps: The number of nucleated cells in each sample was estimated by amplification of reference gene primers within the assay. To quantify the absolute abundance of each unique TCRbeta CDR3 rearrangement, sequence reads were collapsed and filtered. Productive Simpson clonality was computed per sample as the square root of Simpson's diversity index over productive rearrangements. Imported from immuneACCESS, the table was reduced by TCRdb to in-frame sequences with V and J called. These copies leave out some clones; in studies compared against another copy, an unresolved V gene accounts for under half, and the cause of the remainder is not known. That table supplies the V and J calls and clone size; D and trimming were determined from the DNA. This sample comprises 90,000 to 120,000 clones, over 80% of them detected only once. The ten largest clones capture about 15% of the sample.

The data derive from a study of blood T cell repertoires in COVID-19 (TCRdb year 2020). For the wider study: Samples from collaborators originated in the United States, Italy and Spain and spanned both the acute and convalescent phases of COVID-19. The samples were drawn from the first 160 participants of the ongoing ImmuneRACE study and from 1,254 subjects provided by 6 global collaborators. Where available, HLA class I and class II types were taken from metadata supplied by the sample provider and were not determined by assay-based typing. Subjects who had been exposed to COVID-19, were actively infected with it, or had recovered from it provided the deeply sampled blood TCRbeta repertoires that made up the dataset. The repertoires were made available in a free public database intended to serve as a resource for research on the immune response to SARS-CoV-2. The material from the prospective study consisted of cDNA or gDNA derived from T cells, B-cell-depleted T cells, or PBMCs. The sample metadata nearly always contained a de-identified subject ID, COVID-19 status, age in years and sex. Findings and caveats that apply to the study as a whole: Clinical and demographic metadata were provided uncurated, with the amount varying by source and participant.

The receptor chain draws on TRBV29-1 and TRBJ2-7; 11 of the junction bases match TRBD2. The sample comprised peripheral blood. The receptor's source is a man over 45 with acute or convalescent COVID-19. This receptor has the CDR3 CSVASSSGRYEQYF. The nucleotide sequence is TGCAGCGTTGCATCATCTAGCGGGAGGTACGAGCAGTACTTC.